Shown below are 21 T cell receptor beta chains from a single sample sequenced in a study of CD8 T cells in ankylosing spondylitis. Study-wide findings and caveats: A TCR beta motif of several highly homologous variants seemed to mark ankylosing spondylitis blood.

These TCRs' antigens remain unknown. MiXCR, run by TCRdb on the 5' RACE reads, gives a single entry per CDR3 protein. This repertoire shows about 540,000 distinct CDR3 sequences, 9.5% to 15% found once; its top ten account for approximately 6.3%. The sequenced sample consisted of blood, either unsorted or a sorted T cell fraction (not recorded which). The receptors originated from a male donor with ankylosing spondylitis.

The table lists this clonotype with a few counts. The J gene is TRBJ2-1, the V gene TRBV11-3, with 8 bases aligning to TRBD2. Germline assignment: CDR1 SGHNT and CDR2 YENEEA. The CDR3 runs to 16 residues. Trimming removed 3 bases from V and 0 bases from J; junction bases left unmatched: 4. The CDR3 DNA sequence: TGTGCCAGCAGCTTGGGCGGGAGGAACTCCTACAATGAGCAGTTCTTC. Translation: CASSLGGRNSYNEQFF.

This clonotype has only a few counts. This rearrangement joins TRBV20-1 to TRBJ2-1; 12 bases are a match to TRBD1. V lost 1 base to trimming and J lost 5 bases; unmatched junction nucleotides: 12. The CDR3 extends over 18 amino acids. Germline-derived CDR1 and CDR2 are DFQATT and SNEGSKA (reference sequence). The CDR3 nucleotides read TGCAGTGCTAGAGGTTTTACCCCGGGACAGGGGGCTAACAATGAGCAGTTCTTC. Residues: CSARGFTPGQGANNEQFF.

This clonotype appeared a few times. The chain combines TRBV5-1 with TRBJ1-1; 8 bases match TRBD1. CDR1 SGHRS and CDR2 YFSETQ come from the germline V gene. CDR3 length: 16 residues. The ends lost 0 bases at V and 5 bases at J; junction bases unmatched: 9. CDR3 coding DNA: TGCGCCAGCAGCTTGGAACAGGGGGGAGTGAGGACTGAAGCTTTCTTT. Residues: CASSLEQGGVRTEAFF.

In this sample, this clonotype turned up a few times. The V and J genes are TRBV6-1 and TRBJ2-5, with D tentatively TRBD1 (7 bases). Looked up from germline, CDR1 is MNHNS and CDR2 is SASEGT. This CDR3 comprises 15 residues. V was trimmed by 6 bases and J by 4 bases, leaving 18 bases between them. The CDR3 sequence: CASRGQGVGGETQYF. CDR3 in DNA: TGTGCCAGCAGGGGCCAGGGGGTCGGGGGAGAGACCCAGTACTTC.

The table lists this clonotype with a few counts. The chain links TRBV5-1 to TRBJ2-1; the D gene is possibly TRBD2 (6 bases). The germline gives CDR1 SGHRS, CDR2 YFSETQ. V shed 4 bases and J shed 8 bases, with 22 bases lying between them. The CDR3 extends over 16 amino acids. The CDR3 sequence: CASSLSGVLRWDEQFF. The DNA of the CDR3 is TGCGCCAGCAGCCTTAGCGGCGTTTTAAGATGGGATGAGCAGTTCTTC. The whole variable domain, remainder taken from reference TRBV5-1 and TRBJ2-1, is KAGVTQTPRYLIKTRGQQVTLSCSPISGHRSVSWYQQTPGQGLQFLFEYFSETQRNKGNFPGRFSGRQFSNSRSEMNVSTLELGDSALYLCASSLSGVLRWDEQFFGPGTRLTVL.

The sample holds many counts of this clonotype. This rearrangement joins TRBV7-8 to TRBJ2-1; a possible D gene is TRBD2 (6 bases). The CDR3 is 16 residues long. In germline, CDR1 is SGHVS, CDR2 FQNEAQ. Trimming took off 3 bases at V and 2 bases at J, with 14 bases between the two ends. The CDR3 DNA follows: TGTGCCAGCAGCTTGACAGCCGGGAGTACCTACAATGAGCAGTTCTTC. It encodes CASSLTAGSTYNEQFF.

This clonotype was seen just once. V and J are TRBV12-3 or TRBV12-4 and TRBJ2-1; 9 nucleotides agree with TRBD2. The junction had 14 bases not matched to a gene; V was cut back by 4 bases and J by 10 bases. The CDR3 is 16 amino acids. The CDR3 region has the DNA TGTGCCAGCAGTTCCTTATTAGCGGGAGCGGTGCGCGAGCAGTTCTTC. Protein: CASSSLLAGAVREQFF.

This clonotype was seen more than once but under ten times. The V and J genes are TRBV11-2 and TRBJ2-1; TRBD2 aligns across 8 bases. V dropped 2 bases and J dropped 5; count of bases not matched to a gene: 5. From germline, CDR1 is SGHAT and CDR2 FQNNGV. CDR3 length: 15 amino acids. CDR3 sequence: CASSLLREAHNEQFF. The CDR3 DNA follows: TGTGCCAGCAGCTTATTGCGGGAGGCCCACAATGAGCAGTTCTTC.

V and J are TRBV7-2 and TRBJ2-4, with TRBD1 matching 9 bases. Germline assignment: CDR1 SGHTA and CDR2 FQGNSA. The CDR3 is 13 residues long. V shed 5 bases and J 7 bases; nucleotides not matched to a gene: 3. CDR3 nucleotides: TGTGCCAGCAGCCCCGGGACAGGGAACATTCAGTACTTC. It yields the protein CASSPGTGNIQYF. The full variable domain, its missing parts supplied by reference TRBV7-2 and TRBJ2-4, is GAGVSQSPSNKVTEKGKDVELRCDPISGHTALYWYRQSLGQGLEFLIYFQGNSAPDKSGLPSDRFSAERTGGSVSTLTIQRTQQEDSAVYLCASSPGTGNIQYFGAGTRLSVL.

The chain joins TRBV20-1 to TRBJ2-1; 10 bases map to TRBD1. The ends lost 6 bases at V and 7 bases at J; junction bases unmatched: 6. CDR3 length: 13 residues. The V gene's germline CDR1 is DFQATT and CDR2 SNEGSKA (reference sequence). Written as DNA, the CDR3 is TGCAGTGCCCGACAGGGGGCGGGGAATGAGCAGTTCTTC. The encoded protein is CSARQGAGNEQFF.

The rearrangement joins TRBV7-8 to TRBJ2-7, with D perhaps assigned TRBD1 or TRBD2 (5 bases each). CDR1 and CDR2 (germline): SGHVS, FQNEAQ. V was cut by 4 bases and J by 5 bases, with 18 bases left in between. This CDR3 is built from 15 residues. This chain's CDR3 is CASSSTGTPFDEQYF. The CDR3 DNA is TGTGCCAGCAGCTCCACCGGGACCCCTTTCGACGAGCAGTACTTC.

This chain uses TRBV2 with TRBJ1-6; 8 bases match TRBD1. Trimming removed 8 bases from V and 7 bases from J; junction bases left unmatched: 10. The germline CDR1 and CDR2 sequences are SNHLY and FYNNEI. The CDR3 is 15 residues long. The CDR3 protein is CASLSVDRVNSPLHF. The CDR3 coding sequence is TGTGCCAGCCTATCTGTGGACAGGGTGAATTCACCCCTCCACTTT.

This clonotype has at least ten counts. The junction departs from germline at one end; a sequencing error may be responsible. The V gene is TRBV2, the J gene TRBJ1-6, with 8 bases that match TRBD1. Germline CDR1 and CDR2: SNHLY and FYNNEI. The CDR3 length is 13 residues. This CDR3 reads CASIGTGDSSLHF. Written as DNA, the CDR3 is TGTGCCAGCATAGGGACAGGTGATTCATCCCTCCACTTT.

The V and J genes are TRBV7-2 and TRBJ1-1; a weak D match, TRBD1 (6 bases). The CDR3 is 14 amino acids. CDR1 SGHTA and CDR2 FQGNSA come from the germline V gene. V lost 4 bases, J lost 0 bases, and 9 bases lay in between. CDR3 coding DNA: TGTGCCAGCAGCTCGAACAGGGTGAACACTGAAGCTTTCTTT. This sequence encodes CASSSNRVNTEAFF.

V is TRBV27 and J is TRBJ2-5; 9 nucleotides line up with TRBD1. This CDR3 is built from 14 residues. Germline loops: CDR1 MNHEY, CDR2 SMNVEV (reference sequence). V was pared by 6 bases and J by 6 bases, with 8 bases of the junction left unmatched. CDR3 DNA sequence: TGTGCCAGCAGATTACAGGGGGCTGTAAAGACCCAGTACTTC. Residues: CASRLQGAVKTQYF.

This sequence joins TRBV29-1 and TRBJ1-1; D gene ambiguous. CDR1 and CDR2 (germline): SQVTM, ANQGSEA. The CDR3 spans 12 residues. The V end was cut by 2 bases, the J end by 4 bases, with 8 bases between. The CDR3 loop reads CSVETWGTEAFF. The CDR3 DNA reads TGCAGCGTTGAAACATGGGGCACTGAAGCTTTCTTT. Variable domain in full (rest from reference TRBV29-1 and TRBJ1-1): SAVISQKPSRDICQRGTSLTIQCQVDSQVTMMFWYRQQPGQSLTLIATANQGSEATYESGFVIDKFPISRPNLTFSTLTVSNMSPEDSSIYLCSVETWGTEAFFGQGTRLTVV.

This chain links TRBV7-2 with TRBJ2-7, with D perhaps TRBD1 or TRBD2 (5 bases each). Germline V gene sequence: CDR1 SGHTA, CDR2 FQGNSA. V was trimmed by 3 bases and J by 0 bases, leaving 6 bases between them. The CDR3 covers 13 residues. For the CDR3, the DNA is TGTGCCAGCAGCTTTGGGGGCTCCTACGAGCAGTACGTC. Amino acid sequence: CASSFGGSYEQYV.

The chain joins TRBV30 to TRBJ2-1; tentatively, D is TRBD1 or TRBD2 (5 bases each). Trimming cost V 5 bases and J 4 bases, with 15 bases left between them. The CDR3 runs to 14 residues. The germline gives CDR1 GTSNPN, CDR2 SVGIG (reference sequence). The CDR3 spells CAWASGRTYNEQFF. The CDR3 nucleotides are TGTGCCTGGGCATCGGGACGGACATACAATGAGCAGTTCTTC.

This clonotype was seen only a few times. The chain recombines TRBV5-5 with TRBJ2-7; the match to TRBD1 covers 7 bases. The CDR3 consists of 15 residues. Germline values: CDR1 SGHKS, CDR2 YYEKEE (reference sequence). V trimming: 2 bases; J trimming: 0 bases; junction bases outside the gene matches: 5. In nucleotides, the CDR3 is TGTGCCAGCAGCTTCGAACAGGGGAGCTCCTACGAGCAGTACTTC. This sequence encodes CASSFEQGSSYEQYF.

This clonotype was detected a few times. This chain links TRBV18 with TRBJ2-5; 10 bases align to TRBD2. Trimming at V came to 2 bases and at J to 5 bases, leaving 14 bases not matched to a gene. Germline CDR1 and CDR2: KGHSH and LQKENI. The CDR3 has 18 residues. The CDR3 spells CASSPARILAGEKETQYF. CDR3 coding DNA: TGTGCCAGCTCACCAGCTAGAATCCTAGCGGGAGAGAAGGAGACCCAGTACTTC.

This chain uses TRBV7-8 with TRBJ2-5; 10 bases are shared with TRBD1. V lost 6 bases, J lost 5 bases, and 12 bases stayed unmatched. CDR3 length: 16 residues. Per the germline V gene, CDR1 is SGHVS and CDR2 is FQNEAQ. The CDR3 region has the DNA TGTGCCAGCAGTCCCTTGACAGGGGGCGATCTGGAGACCCAGTACTTC. Amino acids: CASSPLTGGDLETQYF.